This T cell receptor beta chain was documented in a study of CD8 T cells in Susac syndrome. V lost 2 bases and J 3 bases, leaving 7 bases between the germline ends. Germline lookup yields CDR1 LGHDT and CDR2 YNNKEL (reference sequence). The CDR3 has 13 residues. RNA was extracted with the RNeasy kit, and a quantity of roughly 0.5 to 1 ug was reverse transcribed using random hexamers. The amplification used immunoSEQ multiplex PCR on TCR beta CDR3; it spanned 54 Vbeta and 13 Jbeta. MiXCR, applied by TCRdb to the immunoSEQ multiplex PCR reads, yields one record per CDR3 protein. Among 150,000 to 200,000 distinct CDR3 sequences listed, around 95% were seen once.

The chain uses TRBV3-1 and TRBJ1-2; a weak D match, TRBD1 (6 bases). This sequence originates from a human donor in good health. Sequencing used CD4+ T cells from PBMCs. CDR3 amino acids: CASSQRGDYGYTF. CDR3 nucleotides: TGTGCCAGCAGCCAAAGGGGGGACTATGGCTACACCTTC.